This T cell receptor (beta chain) stems from a study of Ad26.COV2.S vaccination and SARS-CoV-2 variants. Treatment described: about 20 received Ad26.COV2.S at low or high dose, single or two shots; five or six received placebo; per-sample allocation not given. The investigators took samples on day 63 after the first vaccine or placebo injection. Using immunoSEQ multiplex PCR, the repertoire was profiled, and TCRdb retains in-frame clones only, with some absent. The sample holds about 320,000 clones, about 85% seen once. V shed 4 bases and J shed 2 bases, with 11 bases lying between them. In germline, CDR1 is SGHRS, CDR2 YFSETQ. This CDR3 region has 14 residues.

V gene TRBV5-1 combines with J gene TRBJ2-3; D is perhaps TRBD1 or TRBD2 (5 bases each). The TCR sequence derives from a person between 18 and 59 years old who received the Ad26.COV2.S COVID-19 vaccine or a placebo. This material consisted of peripheral blood, taken in a trial of Ad26.COV2.S vaccine versus placebo. CDR3 loop: CASSLGDDTDTQYF. CDR3 nucleotides: TGCGCCAGCAGCCTGGGGGACGACACAGATACGCAGTATTTT.